Reported below is one T cell receptor beta chain. It has no known antigen specificity. No much larger clone is present one base from it, and per-base qualities are unavailable. The library was built by means of the immunoSEQ multiplex PCR assay. For most patients, genomic DNA was isolated using the Qiagen DNeasy Blood and Tissue Kit and was shipped frozen to Adaptive Biotechnologies for TCR sequencing. For most patients, genomic DNA was subjected to high-throughput TCR-beta CDR3 sequencing by Adaptive Biotechnologies. The published analysis was carried out like this. TCR sequencing data were retrieved from Adaptive's ImmunoSEQ software for more than 15 patients, whereas a few other patients were processed with MiXCR and VDJtools. CD4 versus CD8 sorting errors were corrected by removing sequences found in both subsets at a frequency ratio below 5:1. CDR3 nucleotide sequences shared between donor and recipient were removed because the origin of such sequences could not be assigned. Alloreactive clones required at least 2-fold expansion over unstimulated cells and minimum CFSE-low frequency of 0.002% (template counts) or 0.001% (read counts). A clone was considered mappable if detected in the sequenced pre-transplant spleen, lymph node, or MLR CFSE-low populations of the donor or recipient. Cumulative frequency of alloreactive clones was calculated as a percentage of all sequences weighted by copy number. This immuneACCESS table, as held by TCRdb, lists in-frame sequences with V and J called but not all clones. Of the missing ones, under half trace to an unresolved V gene in checked studies; the others have no known cause. V and J calls and clone size follow that table, whereas D and trimming were derived from the DNA. For this sample there are 90,000 to 150,000 clones; 85% to 95% appear just once. The biggest ten clones account for 3.3% of the sample.

This sample was included in a study of graft-versus-host responses after intestinal transplantation (dated by TCRdb to the early 2020s). Context from the whole study: Recipients received multivisceral, liver-intestinal, or isolated intestinal transplants. After intestinal transplantation, graft-versus-host and host-versus-graft alloreactive T cell clones in the graft, circulation and bone marrow were tracked using bulk TCR-beta CDR3 sequencing. A cohort of 24 intestinal transplant recipients, including one retransplant, was enrolled, and a few patients lacking pretransplant specimens were excluded. A peak of at least 4% donor T cells among recipient peripheral blood mononuclear cells was the definition used for donor T cell macrochimerism. Instead of going to the commercial service, samples from a few later patients were sequenced in-house on an Illumina MiSeq and processed with MiXCR. Every recipient was given anti-thymocyte globulin induction, then maintenance tacrolimus and steroids for roughly 3 years. Alloreactive clones were identified by sequencing pre-transplant mixed lymphocyte reaction products and comparing them with unstimulated pre-transplant donor and recipient T cells. On the study overall, not on this receptor specifically: High GvH to HvG T cell clonal ratios were observed in the allografts of patients with donor T cell macrochimerism. The conclusions were limited by the relatively low number and heterogeneity of the intestinal transplant patients. Early after transplant, peak levels of circulating GvH clones were found to be associated with declines in HvG clones. GvH clones were detected in recipient bone marrow, and some of these GvH clones were observed earlier in ileal mucosa or blood, consistent with an intestinal mucosal origin.

The time point label of this sample denotes: cells obtained before transplantation from donor or recipient. CD3+CD4+ and CD3+CD8+ populations were FACS-sorted from unstimulated pre-transplant donor and recipient cells taken from spleen or lymph nodes. Taken from cysteine to phenylalanine, the CDR3 has 15 residues. CDR3 DNA is the only sequence kept; it has 45 bases, read in frame from the first base. V lost 6 bases and J lost 4 bases, and the count of bases not matched to a germline gene is 5. The CDR1 and CDR2 encoded by the germline V gene are MGHRA and YSYEKL. The specimen was unstimulated CD8+ T cells sorted from spleen or lymph node cells, collected before intestinal transplant. This TCR derives from a human donor who received an intestinal transplant. The receptor chain draws on TRBV4-1 and TRBJ2-3; TRBD2 lines up with 12 middle nucleotides. The CDR3 region reads CASSPTSGRSDTQYF. The DNA is TGCGCCAGCAGTCCGACTAGCGGGAGATCAGATACGCAGTATTTT.